This T cell receptor (beta chain) emerged from a study of T-cell memory formation after mild COVID-19 (dated by TCRdb to about 2021). The study in broad terms: TCR sequence clusters from the two donors were largely donor specific. Longitudinal TCRalpha and TCRbeta repertoire sequencing tracked T-cell clones expanding and contracting after mild COVID-19 in a couple of donors. Two young, previously healthy adult volunteers, one female and one male, were included in the cohort. Paper-wide results and their limitations: Only a couple of mild cases were covered by the study, and larger cohorts that include severe cases with pre-infection samples were considered necessary. The detection of some responding clones in pre-infection memory suggests that pre-existing cross-reactive memory T cells joined the SARS-CoV-2 response. Contracting CD4+ clones were found mainly in CM and EM memory subsets, while CD8+ clones were enriched in EMRA. SARS-CoV-2 specificity was not confirmed for the second-wave clones peaking on day 37. Clones contracting from day 15 to 85 had balanced CD4/CD8 phenotypes, while a second wave expanding from day 15 to 37 was biased towards CD4+.

V ends up 3 bases short and J 7 bases short, with an unmatched junction base count of 6. CDR1 and CDR2, per the germline V gene (reference sequence), are GTSNPN and SVGIG. Inclusive of the bounding cysteine and phenylalanine, the CDR3 is 14 residues long. Just the 42-base CDR3 DNA is kept, in frame starting at base 1. Ficoll-Paque density gradient centrifugation was used to isolate PBMCs. In its sample, this clonotype was seen a few times. Its target antigen remains unknown. Base qualities were left out, and no much larger clone turns up one base away. Sequencing was carried out with an Illumina NovaSeq 6000. TCRalpha and TCRbeta cDNA libraries were constructed by 5'RACE with constant-segment primers, with sample barcodes and unique molecular identifiers being introduced. RNA was extracted from every sample with Trizol reagent. Library amplification was performed in two PCR steps, and a second sample barcode and Illumina TruSeq adapters were introduced in the second step. Sequencing of libraries was performed on an Illumina NovaSeq with 2 x 150 bp paired-end reads. Per the source publication's procedure: With migec v1.2.7, reads were demultiplexed and then collapsed into UMI-guided consensus sequences. With mixcr v2.1.11, UMI consensuses were aligned to TRA and TRB V and J templates and assembled into clonotypes. Expanded or contracted clonotypes were those called significant by both edgeR and NoisET, with noise models trained on biological replicates. For edgeR calls, a false discovery rate-adjusted p below 0.01 and a log2 fold-change threshold of 1 were applied. As an exploratory analysis of dynamics, max-normalized trajectories of the 1000 most abundant clonotypes were examined with PCA combined with hierarchical clustering. Separately sequenced CD4+ and CD8+ repertoires were used to assign a CD4 or CD8 phenotype to each responding clone. Starting from the raw public reads, TCRdb applied fastp trimming at Q25, assembled clones with MiXCR and retained in-frame beta chains. Identical CDR3 protein sequences are pooled into one entry, listed with their most common genes and DNA. The V and J calls come from TCRdb's annotation, not from the publication. The sample yields about 400,000 distinct CDR3 sequences; roughly a quarter were counted once. The ten largest clones capture around 8.1% of the sample.

The TCR originated in an adult woman who had mild COVID-19 (a few samples of this study predate the infection). The sample titles of this study are shuffled in the database, so cell type and time point are left out; the donor was told from shared clones. The sequenced material came from PBMCs or a T cell subset sorted from them (not recorded which). This chain is built from TRBV30 and TRBJ1-6; TRBD1 matches 7 bases in the middle. CDR3 reads: CAWSKTGRNSPLHF. The sequenced DNA is TGTGCCTGGAGCAAGACAGGGCGGAATTCACCCCTCCACTTT.